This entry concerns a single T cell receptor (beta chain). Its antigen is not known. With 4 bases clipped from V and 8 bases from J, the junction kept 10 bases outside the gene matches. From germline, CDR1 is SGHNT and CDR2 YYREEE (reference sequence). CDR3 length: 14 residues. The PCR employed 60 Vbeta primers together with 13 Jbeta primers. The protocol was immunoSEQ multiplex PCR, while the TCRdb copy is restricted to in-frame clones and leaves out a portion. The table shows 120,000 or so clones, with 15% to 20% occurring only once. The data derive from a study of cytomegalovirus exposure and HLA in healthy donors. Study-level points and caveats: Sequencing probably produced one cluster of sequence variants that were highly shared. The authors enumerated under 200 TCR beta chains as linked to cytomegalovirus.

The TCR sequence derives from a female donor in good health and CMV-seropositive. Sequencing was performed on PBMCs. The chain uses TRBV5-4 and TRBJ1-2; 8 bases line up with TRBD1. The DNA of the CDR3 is TGTGCCAGCAGCCGAAAGGACAGGGCGGACGGCTACACCTTC. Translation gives CASSRKDRADGYTF.